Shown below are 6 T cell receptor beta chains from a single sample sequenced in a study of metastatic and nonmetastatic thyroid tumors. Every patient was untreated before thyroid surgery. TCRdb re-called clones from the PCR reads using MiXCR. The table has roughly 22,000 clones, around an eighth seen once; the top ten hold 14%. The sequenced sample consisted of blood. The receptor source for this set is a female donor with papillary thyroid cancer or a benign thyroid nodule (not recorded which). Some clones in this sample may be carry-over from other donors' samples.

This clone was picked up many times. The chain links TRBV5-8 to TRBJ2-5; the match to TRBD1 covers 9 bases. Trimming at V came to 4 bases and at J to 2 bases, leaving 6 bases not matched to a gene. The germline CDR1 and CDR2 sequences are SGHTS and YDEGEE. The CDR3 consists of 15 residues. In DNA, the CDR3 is TGTGCCAGCAGCCAGACGACAGGGGGTCAAGAGACCCAGTACTTC. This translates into CASSQTTGGQETQYF.

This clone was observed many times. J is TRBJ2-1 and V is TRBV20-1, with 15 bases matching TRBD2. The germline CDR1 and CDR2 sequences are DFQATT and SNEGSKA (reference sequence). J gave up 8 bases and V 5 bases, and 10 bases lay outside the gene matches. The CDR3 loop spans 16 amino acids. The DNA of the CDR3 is TGCAGTGCTGAGGGGACTAGCGGGAGGCCCGAGGATGAGCAGTTCTTC. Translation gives CSAEGTSGRPEDEQFF.

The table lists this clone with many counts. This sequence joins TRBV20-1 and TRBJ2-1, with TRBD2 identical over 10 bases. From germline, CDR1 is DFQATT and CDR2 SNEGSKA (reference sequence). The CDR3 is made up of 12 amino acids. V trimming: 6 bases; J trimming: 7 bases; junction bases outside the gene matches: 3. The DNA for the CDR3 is TGCAGTGCAAGACTAGCGGGTAATGAGCAGTTCTTC. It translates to CSARLAGNEQFF.

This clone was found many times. Here the CDR3 DNA reads TGTGCCACCAGCGCGCCGGGTATTCAGGCCAAAAACATTCAGTACTTC. Translation: CATSAPGIQAKNIQYF. This chain uses TRBV15 with TRBJ2-4; D remains ambiguous. Germline V gives CDR1 LNHNV, CDR2 YYDKDF (reference sequence). Trimming left V 5 bases short and J 1 base short, with 15 bases between. The CDR3 is made up of 16 amino acids. Together with reference TRBV15 and TRBJ2-4, the CDR3 gives the full variable domain: DAMVIQNPRYQVTQFGKPVTLSCSQTLNHNVMYWYQQKSSQAPKLLFHYYDKDFNNEADTPDNFQSRRPNTSFCFLDIRSPGLGDTAMYLCATSAPGIQAKNIQYFGAGTRLSVL.

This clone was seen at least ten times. Here the CDR3 DNA reads TGTGCCAGCAGTGATTCTGCTCGGATGTATGGCTACACCTTC. Translation: CASSDSARMYGYTF. V and J are TRBV6-1 and TRBJ1-2; D unclear. Germline V gene lookup returns CDR1 MNHNS and CDR2 SASEGT. The CDR3 sequence is 14 residues long. Trimming left V 3 bases short and J 5 bases short, with 13 bases between.

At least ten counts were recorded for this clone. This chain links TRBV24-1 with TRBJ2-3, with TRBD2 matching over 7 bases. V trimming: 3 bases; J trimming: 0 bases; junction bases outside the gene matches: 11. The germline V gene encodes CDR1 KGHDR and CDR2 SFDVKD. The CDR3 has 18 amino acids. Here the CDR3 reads CATSDTRGLSISTDTQYF. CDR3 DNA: TGTGCCACCAGTGATACCCGGGGACTATCTATTAGCACAGATACGCAGTATTTT.